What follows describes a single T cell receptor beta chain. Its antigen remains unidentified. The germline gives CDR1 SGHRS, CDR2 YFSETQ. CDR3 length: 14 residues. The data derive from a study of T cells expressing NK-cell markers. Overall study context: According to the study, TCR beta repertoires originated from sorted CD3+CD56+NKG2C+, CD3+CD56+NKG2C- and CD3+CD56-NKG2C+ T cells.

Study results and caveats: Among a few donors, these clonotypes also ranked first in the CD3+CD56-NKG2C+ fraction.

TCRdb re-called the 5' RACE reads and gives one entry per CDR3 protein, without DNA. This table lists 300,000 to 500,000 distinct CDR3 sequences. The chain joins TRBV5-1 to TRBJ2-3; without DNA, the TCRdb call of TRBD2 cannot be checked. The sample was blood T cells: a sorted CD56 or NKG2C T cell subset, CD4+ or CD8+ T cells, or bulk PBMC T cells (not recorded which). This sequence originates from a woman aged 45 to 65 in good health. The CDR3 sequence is CASSSRLGLDTQYF.